The 25 T cell receptor beta chains below come from one sample, sequenced in a study of early T cells in non-severe SARS-CoV-2 infection. TCRdb reprocessed the 5' RACE reads with MiXCR, giving one entry per CDR3 protein. This sample has under 80,000 distinct CDR3 sequences, with over 10% found just once. Material for sequencing was whole blood. These receptors were taken from an adult who was a healthcare worker with PCR-confirmed SARS-CoV-2 infection or an uninfected control (not recorded which).

This clonotype was recorded at least ten times. This sequence joins TRBV6-6 and TRBJ2-5, with 8 bases fitting TRBD1. V lost 6 bases and J lost 5; bases outside the gene matches: 11. CDR3 length equals 15 residues. Per the germline V gene, CDR1 is MNHNY and CDR2 is SVGAGI (reference sequence). The CDR3 spells CASSLDRGILETQYF. The CDR3, as DNA: TGTGCCAGCAGCCTCGACAGGGGTATTTTGGAGACCCAGTACTTC.

The rearrangement joins TRBV12-3 or TRBV12-4 to TRBJ1-5; 7 bases are a match to TRBD1. Trimming removed 6 bases from V and 6 bases from J; junction bases left unmatched: 8. The length of the CDR3 is 14 residues. The CDR3 coding sequence is TGTGCCAGCAGCACCCGGACAGGACGTCAGCCCCAGCATTTT. Translating it yields CASSTRTGRQPQHF.

This clonotype has a handful of counts. The V and J genes are TRBV20-1 and TRBJ2-1; D remains ambiguous. This CDR3 region has 13 residues. From germline, CDR1 is DFQATT and CDR2 SNEGSKA (reference sequence). V lost 2 bases, J lost 3 bases, and 8 bases lay in between. The CDR3 loop is CSARQLGYNEQFF. The CDR3 DNA reads as TGCAGTGCTAGACAGTTGGGCTACAATGAGCAGTTCTTC.

This clonotype was detected ten times or more. V and J are TRBV20-1 and TRBJ2-5; 7 bases match TRBD1. The V and J ends lost 5 bases and 2 bases, in that order; junction bases with no gene match: 5. CDR3 length equals 13 residues. From germline, CDR1 is DFQATT and CDR2 SNEGSKA (reference sequence). Here the CDR3 reads CSAHRGPQETQYF. CDR3 nucleotide sequence: TGCAGTGCTCACAGGGGACCGCAAGAGACCCAGTACTTC.

A few counts support this clonotype. The chain uses TRBV11-3 and TRBJ2-5, with TRBD1 as a possible D gene (5 bases). This CDR3 has 13 residues. Deletions cut 3 bases from V and 3 bases from J, with 8 bases between. Germline V gene data show CDR1 as SGHNT and CDR2 as YENEEA. The CDR3 DNA sequence: TGTGCCAGCAGCTTTGGCAGGGAAGAGACCCAGTACTTC. Amino acid sequence: CASSFGREETQYF.

This clonotype was seen a few times. The rearrangement links TRBV7-3 to TRBJ2-2; no firm D call. Germline CDR1 is SGHTA and CDR2 is FQGTGA. The V end lost 6 bases, the J end lost 0 bases, and 2 bases lay between the germline ends. The CDR3 sequence is 12 residues long. In DNA, the CDR3 is TGTGCCAGCAGGGCGAACACCGGGGAGCTGTTTTTT. Its translation: CASRANTGELFF.

This clonotype was observed many times. V and J are TRBV11-2 and TRBJ2-1; D ambiguous. The germline V gene has CDR1 SGHAT and CDR2 FQNNGV. The V and J ends lost 1 base and 8 bases respectively, with 15 bases between them. This CDR3 region has 15 residues. The CDR3 protein is CASSLAWAPEYEQFF. The CDR3 coding sequence is TGTGCCAGCAGCTTAGCGTGGGCCCCGGAATATGAGCAGTTCTTC.

The sample holds many counts of this clonotype. This chain joins TRBV2 and TRBJ2-1; D uncertain. Germline lookup yields CDR1 SNHLY and CDR2 FYNNEI. CDR3 length: 11 residues. Deletions cut 5 bases from V and 3 bases from J, with 2 bases between. The CDR3 loop reads CASSFYNEQFF. Written as DNA, the CDR3 is TGTGCCAGCAGTTTCTACAATGAGCAGTTCTTC.

This clonotype was seen a handful of times. The rearrangement links TRBV29-1 to TRBJ2-1, with a possible D match to TRBD2 (5 bases). Germline V lookup: CDR1 SQVTM, CDR2 ANQGSEA. V lost 4 bases and J lost 1, with 8 bases in between. This CDR3 comprises 13 residues. The CDR3 DNA sequence: TGCAGCGTTGCTTCGGGGTCCTACAATGAGCAGTTCTTC. Amino acids: CSVASGSYNEQFF.

This clonotype was observed many times. The V and J genes are TRBV14 and TRBJ2-7; 13 bases line up with TRBD2. Germline loops: CDR1 SGHDN, CDR2 FVKESK. The CDR3 is made up of 17 amino acids. V shed 4 bases and J 3 bases; nucleotides not matched to a gene: 9. CDR3 DNA sequence: TGTGCCAGCAGCCCGGGGGGGACTAGCGGGGACCTCTACGAGCAGTACTTC. Its protein is CASSPGGTSGDLYEQYF.

This clonotype was observed at least ten times. The J gene is TRBJ1-6, the V gene TRBV14, with a tentative D call TRBD1 (5 bases). The germline gives CDR1 SGHDN, CDR2 FVKESK. With 3 bases removed from V and 5 bases from J, the gap between germline ends came to 11 bases. This CDR3 spans 15 amino acids. The CDR3: CASSQAMGDNSPLHF. The CDR3 DNA follows: TGTGCCAGCAGCCAGGCGATGGGGGATAATTCACCCCTCCACTTT. Full variable domain (missing parts from reference TRBV14 and TRBJ1-6): EAGVTQFPSHSVIEKGQTVTLRCDPISGHDNLYWYRRVMGKEIKFLLHFVKESKQDESGMPNNRFLAERTGGTYSTLKVQPAELEDSGVYFCASSQAMGDNSPLHFGNGTRLTVT.

The genes are TRBV11-3 and TRBJ2-1; 9 positions match TRBD2. V lost 5 bases and J lost 8; bases outside the gene matches: 7. CDR1 is SGHNT and CDR2 is YENEEA in the germline V gene. The CDR3 spans 14 residues. DNA for the CDR3: TGTGCCAGCAGCCTTCGGGCTAGCGGGGATGAGCAGTTCTTC. This sequence encodes CASSLRASGDEQFF.

This clonotype was observed at least ten times. The chain combines TRBV19 with TRBJ1-5; maybe TRBD1 (5 bases). Trimming pared 6 bases from V and 4 bases from J, leaving 16 bases between. The CDR3 contains 15 residues. From germline, CDR1 is LNHDA and CDR2 SQIVND (reference sequence). CDR3 DNA sequence: TGTGCCAGTAGCAAATCCGTTGGGGCGAATCAGCCCCAGCATTTT. This gives the protein CASSKSVGANQPQHF.

This clonotype was found a few times. The V and J genes are TRBV6-2 or TRBV6-3 and TRBJ1-3; TRBD1 agrees at 7 bases. Germline CDR1 is MNHEY and CDR2 is SVGEGT. Trimming at V came to 2 bases and at J to 1 base, leaving 5 bases not matched to a gene. This CDR3 is built from 16 residues. The CDR3: CASSYRGQESGNTIYF. CDR3 nucleotide sequence: TGTGCCAGCAGTTACCGCGGACAGGAGTCTGGAAACACCATATATTTT.

The sample holds a few counts of this clonotype. This rearrangement joins TRBV10-3 to TRBJ1-1; D call uncertain. Germline CDR1 and CDR2: ENHRY and SYGVKD. The CDR3 runs 14 residues. V lost 2 bases and J 1 base, leaving 8 bases between the germline ends. The CDR3 DNA sequence: TGTGCCATCAGTGAGCCCGCGGGGAACACTGAAGCTTTCTTT. It codes for CAISEPAGNTEAFF.

This chain uses TRBV2 with TRBJ1-2, with TRBD1 as a possible D gene (5 bases). Looked up from germline, CDR1 is SNHLY and CDR2 is FYNNEI. Trimming removed 7 bases at V and 7 bases at J, with 19 bases between. This CDR3 has 14 residues. The CDR3, as DNA: TGTGCCAGCATTATGAGCGGCAGGGAGCTTGGCTACACCTTC. This codes for CASIMSGRELGYTF.

The sample holds many counts of this clonotype. The chain combines TRBV5-5 with TRBJ2-3; 15 bases are shared with TRBD2. V lost 6 bases and J lost 5; bases outside the gene matches: 13. Germline V gene data show CDR1 as SGHKS and CDR2 as YYEKEE (reference sequence). This CDR3 region has 18 residues. CDR3 loop: CASTLSAGLAGGGDTQYF. CDR3 bases: TGTGCCAGCACTCTGTCGGCGGGACTAGCGGGGGGTGGAGATACGCAGTATTTT. Drawing the rest from reference TRBV5-5 and TRBJ2-3, the complete variable domain is DAGVTQSPTHLIKTRGQQVTLRCSPISGHKSVSWYQQVLGQGPQFIFQYYEKEERGRGNFPDRFSARQFPNYSSELNVNALLLGDSALYLCASTLSAGLAGGGDTQYFGPGTRLTVL.

This clonotype has just a few counts. V is TRBV10-3 and J is TRBJ2-5; TRBD2 matches 10 bases. The CDR3 extends over 14 amino acids. Germline V gene lookup returns CDR1 ENHRY and CDR2 SYGVKD. The V and J ends lost 11 bases and 4 bases, in that order; junction bases with no gene match: 10. The CDR3 DNA follows: TGTGCCCACTCCCGTAGCGGGGGGCCAGAGACCCAGTACTTC. Amino acids: CAHSRSGGPETQYF.

This clonotype was observed many times. J is TRBJ2-7 and V is TRBV20-1; D possibly matches TRBD1 or TRBD2 (5 bases each). The germline V gene encodes CDR1 DFQATT and CDR2 SNEGSKA (reference sequence). The CDR3 has 13 residues. The ends were cut back, 5 bases at V and 0 bases at J, with 11 bases in the middle. The CDR3 reads CSALGTVSYEQYF. As DNA, the CDR3 is TGCAGTGCTCTCGGGACGGTCTCCTACGAGCAGTACTTC.

There are a few counts of this clonotype. The V call is TRBV12-3 or TRBV12-4, the J call TRBJ2-7; 9 nucleotides agree with TRBD2. J lost 4 bases, V lost 4 bases, and 17 bases had no gene match. The CDR3 is 18 residues long. The DNA of the CDR3 is TGTGCCAGCAGTTCGACCGGGCGGGGGGGCCAATCTAGGTACGAGCAGTACTTC. Translated, it gives CASSSTGRGGQSRYEQYF.

This clonotype was counted at least ten times. The V gene is TRBV5-4, the J gene TRBJ2-5; maybe TRBD2 (6 bases). Germline CDR1 SGHNT, CDR2 YYREEE (reference sequence). V gave up 0 bases and J gave up 5 bases, with 8 bases separating them. CDR3 length equals 13 residues. CDR3 nucleotide sequence: TGTGCCAGCAGCTTGGTTGGGGGGGAGACCCAGTACTTC. Protein product: CASSLVGGETQYF.

In this sample, this clonotype turned up many times. The chain uses TRBV6-2 or TRBV6-3 and TRBJ1-2; D might be TRBD1 (5 bases). V lost 6 bases to trimming and J lost 2 bases, with 10 bases between them. The length of the CDR3 is 13 residues. Germline lookup yields CDR1 MNHEY and CDR2 SVGEGT. CDR3: CASSYGQNYGYTF. The CDR3 nucleotides read TGTGCCAGCAGCTATGGACAAAACTATGGCTACACCTTC.

V usage is TRBV30 and J usage is TRBJ2-7, with D hard to call. In germline, CDR1 is GTSNPN, CDR2 SVGIG (reference sequence). This CDR3 has 15 residues. Trimming took off 0 bases at V and 2 bases at J, with 14 bases between the two ends. This CDR3 is CAWSVRRQATYEQYF. The CDR3 DNA reads TGTGCCTGGAGTGTACGTAGGCAGGCCACCTACGAGCAGTACTTC.

The chain uses TRBV5-1 and TRBJ2-1, with 7 bases aligning to TRBD1. There are 15 residues in the CDR3. J gave up 0 bases and V 1 base, and 1 base lay outside the gene matches. The germline V gene encodes CDR1 SGHRS and CDR2 YFSETQ. As DNA, the CDR3 is TGCGCCAGCAGCTTGCGGGACAGCTCCTACAATGAGCAGTTCTTC. It encodes CASSLRDSSYNEQFF.

The chain couples TRBV6-6 to TRBJ2-5; 7 bases map to TRBD1. V trimming: 5 bases; J trimming: 3 bases; junction bases outside the gene matches: 6. Germline V gene lookup returns CDR1 MNHNY and CDR2 SVGAGI (reference sequence). The CDR3 spans 14 residues. As DNA, the CDR3 is TGTGCCAGCAGTAGGACAGGTCTGAAAGAGACCCAGTACTTC. Protein product: CASSRTGLKETQYF.